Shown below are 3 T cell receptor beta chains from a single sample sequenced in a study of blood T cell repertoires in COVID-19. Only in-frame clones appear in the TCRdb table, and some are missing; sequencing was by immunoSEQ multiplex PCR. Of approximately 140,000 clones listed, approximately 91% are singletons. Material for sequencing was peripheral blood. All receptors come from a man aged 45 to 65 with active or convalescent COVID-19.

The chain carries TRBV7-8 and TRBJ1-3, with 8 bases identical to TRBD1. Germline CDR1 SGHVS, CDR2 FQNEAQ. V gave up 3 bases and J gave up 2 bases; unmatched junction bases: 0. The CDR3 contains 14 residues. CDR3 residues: CASSLTGAGNTIYF. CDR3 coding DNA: TGTGCCAGCAGCTTGACAGGGGCTGGAAACACCATATATTTT.

The DNA for the CDR3 is TGTGCCAGCATCGGGGGGGGCGGATCAACAATTGGCGATGGCTACACCTTC. The encoded protein is CASIGGGGSTIGDGYTF. The chain couples TRBV28 to TRBJ1-2; possibly TRBD1 for D (6 bases). The CDR3 sequence is 17 residues long. Germline loops: CDR1 MDHEN, CDR2 SYDVKM. V gave up 7 bases and J gave up 6 bases, with 27 bases separating them.

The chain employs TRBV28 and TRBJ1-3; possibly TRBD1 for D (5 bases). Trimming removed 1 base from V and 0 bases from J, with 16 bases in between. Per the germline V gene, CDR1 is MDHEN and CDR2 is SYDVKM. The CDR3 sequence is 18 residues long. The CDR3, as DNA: TGTGCCAGCAGTTTATCCGAGACAGCTTATTCCTCTGGAAACACCATATATTTT. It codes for CASSLSETAYSSGNTIYF.